Below are 28 T cell receptor beta chains sequenced from a single sample in a study of T-cell memory formation after mild COVID-19. From the 5' RACE reads, TCRdb called clonotypes with MiXCR, one entry per CDR3 protein. The table shows about 100,000 distinct CDR3 sequences, with 8.5% to 14% occurring only once. Input material: PBMCs or a T cell subset sorted from them (not recorded which). The source is a man between 18 and 35 years old who had mild COVID-19 (a few samples of this study predate the infection). Cell type and time point are not known.

This rearrangement joins TRBV4-3 to TRBJ1-6; D gene uncertain. CDR1 and CDR2 from the germline V gene are LGHNA and YSLEER. The CDR3 has 15 amino acids. The V end was cut by 1 base, the J end by 8 bases, with 12 bases between. CDR3: CASSQARRAHSPLHF. CDR3 DNA: TGCGCCAGCAGCCAAGCTAGGAGGGCCCATTCACCCCTCCACTTT.

This clonotype was detected only a few times. The chain recombines TRBV7-2 with TRBJ2-7, with no clear D. V lost 0 bases and J lost 4, with 10 bases in between. The CDR3 loop spans 14 amino acids. Germline V gene lookup returns CDR1 SGHTA and CDR2 FQGNSA. The CDR3 DNA reads TGTGCCAGCAGCTTAGCGTTGGCACCTTACGAGCAGTACTTC. It encodes CASSLALAPYEQYF.

This clonotype has a count of ten or more. This chain joins TRBV6-2 or TRBV6-3 and TRBJ1-1; D gene unclear. The germline V gene encodes CDR1 MNHEY and CDR2 SVGEGT. There are 11 residues in the CDR3. Trimming removed 4 bases at V and 6 bases at J, with 6 bases between. The CDR3 protein is CASSSGPEAFF. The DNA for the CDR3 is TGTGCCAGCAGTTCCGGTCCTGAAGCTTTCTTT.

This clonotype was seen more than once but under ten times. This chain uses TRBV29-1 with TRBJ2-2; a possible D gene is TRBD2 (5 bases). The CDR3 contains 17 residues. V was clipped by 3 bases and J by 2 bases, with 19 bases between them. CDR1 and CDR2 from the germline V gene are SQVTM and ANQGSEA. The CDR3 DNA sequence: TGCAGCGTTGACGTCCTCCACTCGGGAAGTAACACCGGGGAGCTGTTTTTT. Amino acid sequence: CSVDVLHSGSNTGELFF.

This clonotype was seen more than once but under ten times. This CDR3 is CASTLSDTSQQYV. The DNA of the CDR3 is TGTGCCAGCACCCTATCGGATACCTCACAGCAGTACGTC. The chain employs TRBV7-9 and TRBJ2-7; D ambiguous. The V end was cut by 7 bases, the J end by 8 bases, with 18 bases between. CDR1 is SEHNR, CDR2 FQNEAQ, per germline (reference sequence). The CDR3 extends over 13 amino acids.

The rearrangement joins TRBV10-3 to TRBJ1-1; a weak D match, TRBD1 (5 bases). The CDR3 sequence is 15 residues long. Trimming removed 4 bases at V and 0 bases at J, with 12 bases between. CDR1 and CDR2 (germline): ENHRY, SYGVKD. The CDR3 nucleotides read TGTGCCATCAGTGCCCAGGGAAGTATGAACACTGAAGCTTTCTTT. Translation: CAISAQGSMNTEAFF.

This clonotype was recorded a few times. This chain joins TRBV5-1 and TRBJ2-1, with 9 bases aligning to TRBD2. The CDR3 spans 15 residues. The V gene end was trimmed by 2 bases and the J gene end by 5 bases; junction bases not matched to a gene: 5. Germline values: CDR1 SGHRS, CDR2 YFSETQ. DNA of the CDR3: TGCGCCAGCAGCTTCGGGGCTAGCGGGAACAATGAGCAGTTCTTC. It codes for CASSFGASGNNEQFF.

The chain uses TRBV5-5 and TRBJ2-3, with D tentatively TRBD2 (5 bases). CDR1 is SGHKS, CDR2 YYEKEE, per germline (reference sequence). The germline V and J ends were trimmed by 4 bases and 2 bases, with 20 bases remaining between them. The CDR3 runs 17 residues. CDR3 in amino acids: CASSVRDPPSSTDTQYF. As DNA, the CDR3 is TGTGCCAGCAGCGTCCGGGATCCCCCGTCGTCCACAGATACGCAGTATTTT.

V is TRBV6-5 and J is TRBJ1-1, with D uncertain. Per germline, CDR1 MNHEY and CDR2 SVGAGI. This CDR3 is 14 amino acids long. V was trimmed by 2 bases and J by 3 bases, leaving 10 bases between them. Here the CDR3 reads CASSYGVGYTEAFF. Written as DNA, the CDR3 is TGTGCCAGCAGTTACGGGGTCGGGTACACTGAAGCTTTCTTT.

In its sample, this clonotype was seen a few times. The chain is built from TRBV6-6 and TRBJ1-3; a weak D match, TRBD1 (5 bases). Trimming stripped 1 base from V and 4 bases from J, with 11 bases between. Germline V gene data show CDR1 as MNHNY and CDR2 as SVGAGI (reference sequence). The CDR3 has 15 residues. CDR3 DNA sequence: TGTGCCAGCAGTTACTTGGGGGACGGAGGAAACACCATATATTTT. This sequence encodes CASSYLGDGGNTIYF.

This clonotype was seen a few times. The chain carries TRBV5-1 and TRBJ2-3, with 7 bases lining up with TRBD2. The V gene end was trimmed by 0 bases and the J gene end by 6 bases; junction bases not matched to a gene: 13. Germline V lookup: CDR1 SGHRS, CDR2 YFSETQ. The length of the CDR3 is 17 residues. This chain's CDR3 is CASSLAGGSPQGDTQYF. CDR3 DNA sequence: TGCGCCAGCAGCTTGGCGGGGGGATCGCCCCAAGGGGATACGCAGTATTTT. Combining the CDR3 with reference TRBV5-1 and TRBJ2-3 gives the whole variable domain KAGVTQTPRYLIKTRGQQVTLSCSPISGHRSVSWYQQTPGQGLQFLFEYFSETQRNKGNFPGRFSGRQFSNSRSEMNVSTLELGDSALYLCASSLAGGSPQGDTQYFGPGTRLTVL.

This clonotype was found a few times. The V and J genes are TRBV4-1 and TRBJ1-1; D is undetermined. Germline CDR1 and CDR2: MGHRA and YSYEKL. V shed 0 bases and J shed 5 bases, with 13 bases lying between them. This CDR3 spans 15 amino acids. CDR3 in DNA: TGCGCCAGCAGCCAAGATCAAGTGTCTCCAACTGAAGCTTTCTTT. This encodes CASSQDQVSPTEAFF.

Many counts were recorded for this clonotype. V and J are TRBV6-6 and TRBJ1-2; 7 bases match TRBD1. J gave up 8 bases and V 6 bases, and 15 bases lay outside the gene matches. Germline lookup yields CDR1 MNHNY and CDR2 SVGAGI (reference sequence). The length of the CDR3 is 15 residues. The CDR3 is CASSPIIGGAGGYTF. Written as DNA, the CDR3 is TGTGCCAGCAGCCCTATCATAGGGGGCGCGGGAGGCTACACCTTC.

This clonotype appeared a few times. The chain recombines TRBV27 with TRBJ2-7; 11 bases fit TRBD2. Trimming removed 1 base from V and 0 bases from J; junction bases left unmatched: 2. In germline, CDR1 is MNHEY, CDR2 SMNVEV (reference sequence). There are 16 residues in the CDR3. The CDR3 nucleotides read TGTGCCAGCAGTTTATGGGGGACTAGCGGCTCCTACGAGCAGTACTTC. It specifies CASSLWGTSGSYEQYF.

This clonotype has a handful of counts. The rearrangement links TRBV15 to TRBJ2-4, with D maybe TRBD1 (6 bases). CDR3 size: 13 residues. V lost 2 bases to trimming and J lost 5 bases, with 7 bases between them. Per the germline V gene, CDR1 is LNHNV and CDR2 is YYDKDF (reference sequence). The CDR3 here is CATSRRTENIQYF. The DNA for the CDR3 is TGTGCCACCAGCAGACGGACAGAAAACATTCAGTACTTC.

This clonotype has more than one count but fewer than ten. This chain uses TRBV6-5 with TRBJ1-1; D perhaps matches TRBD1 (6 bases). Germline CDR1 MNHEY, CDR2 SVGAGI. The CDR3 contains 15 residues. The V end lost 7 bases, the J end lost 0 bases, and 15 bases lay between the germline ends. The DNA of the CDR3 is TGTGCCAGCACCTCGTCCGGGACATTGAACACTGAAGCTTTCTTT. It translates to CASTSSGTLNTEAFF.

The genes are TRBV9 and TRBJ2-5; a possible D gene is TRBD1 (5 bases). The CDR3 is made up of 11 amino acids. Per the germline V gene, CDR1 is SGDLS and CDR2 is YYNGEE. Trimming took 5 bases from V and 7 from J, leaving 9 bases between them. The CDR3 nucleotides are TGTGCCAGCAGTGATGGGGCGACCCAGTACTTC. Translated, it gives CASSDGATQYF.

The gene calls are TRBV7-9 and TRBJ2-5; D not certain. The germline CDR1 and CDR2 sequences are SEHNR and FQNEAQ (reference sequence). V shed 5 bases and J shed 5 bases, with 18 bases lying between them. There are 15 residues in the CDR3. Here the CDR3 DNA reads TGTGCCAGCAGCACGCAACAGTGGGGTTGGGAGACCCAGTACTTC. As protein: CASSTQQWGWETQYF.

The chain recombines TRBV4-3 with TRBJ1-5; TRBD1 is a possible D gene (6 bases). The CDR3 runs to 14 residues. The germline V and J ends were trimmed by 4 bases and 6 bases, with 13 bases remaining between them. CDR1 LGHNA and CDR2 YSLEER come from the germline V gene. The CDR3: CASSPRQAAQPQHF. Here the CDR3 DNA reads TGCGCCAGCAGCCCGCGACAGGCCGCTCAGCCCCAGCATTTT.

The J gene is TRBJ2-1, the V gene TRBV7-9; D possibly corresponds to TRBD1 (7 bases). CDR3 size: 16 residues. The germline CDR1 and CDR2 sequences are SEHNR and FQNEAQ (reference sequence). Trimming removed 1 base at V and 2 bases at J, with 12 bases between. The CDR3, as DNA: TGTGCCAGCAGCTTAGACGGCAGGGGGGCCTACAATGAGCAGTTCTTC. Amino acid sequence: CASSLDGRGAYNEQFF. The full variable domain, its missing parts supplied by reference TRBV7-9 and TRBJ2-1, is DTGVSQNPRHKITKRGQNVTFRCDPISEHNRLYWYRQTLGQGPEFLTYFQNEAQLEKSRLLSDRFSAERPKGSFSTLEIQRTEQGDSAMYLCASSLDGRGAYNEQFFGPGTRLTVL.

This clonotype showed up just a few times. This sequence joins TRBV5-4 and TRBJ1-3; D uncertain. The germline CDR1 and CDR2 sequences are SGHNT and YYREEE (reference sequence). Trimming removed 2 bases at V and 6 bases at J, with 12 bases between. This CDR3 is built from 14 residues. CDR3 protein: CASSFGPGINTIYF. For the CDR3, the DNA is TGTGCCAGCAGCTTCGGTCCGGGAATAAACACCATATATTTT.

The rearrangement uses TRBV20-1 and TRBJ2-7; either TRBD1 or TRBD2 may supply D (5 bases each). The CDR3 is made up of 14 amino acids. From germline, CDR1 is DFQATT and CDR2 SNEGSKA (reference sequence). The V end lost 5 bases, the J end lost 4 bases, and 18 bases lay between the germline ends. CDR3 DNA: TGCAGTGCTGGGGACCGGGACGGGCAATACGAGCAGTACTTC. Residues: CSAGDRDGQYEQYF.

This clonotype has more than one count but fewer than ten. The chain recombines TRBV28 with TRBJ1-1, with 8 nucleotides matching TRBD1. CDR1 and CDR2 (germline): MDHEN, SYDVKM. V shed 5 bases, J shed 1 base, and the junction held 6 bases outside the gene matches. CDR3 size: 15 residues. The CDR3 here is CASSPGDRKNTEAFF. CDR3 nucleotide sequence: TGTGCCAGCAGTCCTGGGGACAGGAAGAACACTGAAGCTTTCTTT.

This clonotype has at least ten counts. The chain couples TRBV11-2 to TRBJ2-5; TRBD2 agrees at 9 bases. The CDR3 loop spans 17 amino acids. V lost 5 bases, J lost 5 bases, and 15 bases stayed unmatched. Germline CDR1 is SGHAT and CDR2 is FQNNGV. Here the CDR3 DNA reads TGTGCCAGCAGCCCTGGGTCGGCTAGCGGGGACTGGGAGACCCAGTACTTC. Its translation: CASSPGSASGDWETQYF.

In regard to this clonotype: An end of the junction differs from the germline gene, which may be a read error. The chain employs TRBV7-7 and TRBJ2-5, with 8 positions matching TRBD1. This CDR3 has 15 residues. Germline assignment: CDR1 SSHAT and CDR2 FNYEAQ (reference sequence). DNA of the CDR3: TGTGCTAGCAGCTTAGTACAGGGGGAGAGAGAGACCCAGTACTTC. Its protein is CASSLVQGERETQYF.

The V gene is TRBV6-6, the J gene TRBJ2-7; 8 bases agree with TRBD1. This CDR3 contains 14 residues. Losses at the gene ends were 2 bases for V and 7 bases for J; bases not matched to a gene: 7. Germline V gives CDR1 MNHNY, CDR2 SVGAGI (reference sequence). CDR3 amino acids: CASSYTPGGQEQYV. CDR3 DNA sequence: TGTGCCAGCAGTTACACCCCAGGGGGCCAAGAGCAGTACGTC.

The chain has TRBV27 and TRBJ2-7; D is perhaps TRBD2 (5 bases). Per the germline V gene, CDR1 is MNHEY and CDR2 is SMNVEV (reference sequence). The V gene lost 1 base and the J gene lost 1 base, with 11 bases spanning the gap. There are 15 residues in the CDR3. The DNA for the CDR3 is TGTGCCAGCAGTTTATTTCCGGGAAAGTCCTACGAGCAGTACTTC. This translates into CASSLFPGKSYEQYF.

The chain carries TRBV7-9 and TRBJ1-5, with D possibly TRBD1 on 6 matching bases. The CDR3 covers 15 residues. Between the trimmed V and J ends, which lost 5 bases and 0 bases, there was a span of 11 bases. Per the germline V gene, CDR1 is SEHNR and CDR2 is FQNEAQ (reference sequence). Here the CDR3 reads CASSDGQYSNQPQHF. CDR3 nucleotides: TGTGCCAGCAGCGACGGACAGTATAGCAATCAGCCCCAGCATTTT.